This T cell receptor (beta chain) is from a study of somatic mutations in cytotoxic T cells in rheumatoid arthritis. Overall study results and limits: A significant difference in CD8+ T-cell clonality was not found between rheumatoid arthritis patients and age-matched healthy controls. Within the rheumatoid arthritis patients, CD8+ clonality went up as age increased (Spearman r=0.49). The same was not true of the healthy controls. No correction for multiple comparisons was applied to the slight TRBV07 underrepresentation in rheumatoid arthritis patients.

TCRdb keeps only in-frame clones here, not all; method: immunoSEQ multiplex PCR. Of under 20,000 clones listed, about 90% are singletons. Regarding this clone: Its antigen is not known.

The CDR3 runs 14 residues. Germline values: CDR1 GTSNPN, CDR2 SVGIG (reference sequence). Trimming removed 2 bases at V and 5 bases at J, with 14 bases between. Isolating CD4+ and CD8+ cells involved positive magnetic bead selection on an AutoMACS. Their purity was then checked by flow cytometry. This clonotype was sampled from a man aged 35 to 55 in good health. The chain links TRBV30 to TRBJ2-3; D is perhaps TRBD2 (5 bases). Sequenced sample: CD8+ T cells sorted from blood. Written as DNA, the CDR3 is TGTGCCTGGAGTCCAGATCCGGGAAGAGATACGCAGTATTTT. Translated, it gives CAWSPDPGRDTQYF. The full variable domain, its missing parts supplied by reference TRBV30 and TRBJ2-3, is SQTIHQWPATLVQPVGSPLSLECTVEGTSNPNLYWYRQAAGRGLQLLFYSVGIGQISSEVPQNLSASRPQDRQFILSSKKLLLSDSGFYLCAWSPDPGRDTQYFGPGTRLTVL.